The 5 T cell receptor beta chains reported below all come from one sample, sequenced in a study of siplizumab effects on memory and regulatory T cells. Profiling relied on immunoSEQ multiplex PCR, and the TCRdb table lists in-frame clones only, not all of them. The sample shows about 50,000 clones, roughly 90% of them seen only once. The sample comprised naive CD8+ T cells sorted from blood. These receptors were obtained from a human donor in good health.

V gene TRBV6-5 combines with J gene TRBJ1-2; D not certain. From germline, CDR1 is MNHEY and CDR2 SVGAGI. V was cut by 5 bases and J by 7 bases, with 5 bases left in between. The CDR3 contains 10 residues. CDR3 DNA: TGTGCCAGCAGTAGCAGTGGCTACACCTTC. Translating it yields CASSSSGYTF.

The rearrangement uses TRBV4-1 and TRBJ2-1, with 12 nucleotides matching TRBD2. The J segment lost 9 bases and the V segment lost 6 bases, leaving 0 bases of the junction unmatched. This CDR3 comprises 12 residues. CDR1 MGHRA and CDR2 YSYEKL come from the germline V gene. The CDR3 DNA is TGCGCCAGCAGACTAGCGGGAGGTGAGCAGTTCTTC. This encodes CASRLAGGEQFF.

The V and J genes are TRBV27 and TRBJ2-7; tentative D call: TRBD1 (5 bases). Germline V CDR1 and CDR2: MNHEY, SMNVEV (reference sequence). The V end was cut by 6 bases, the J end by 6 bases, with 15 bases between. The CDR3 loop spans 13 amino acids. CDR3 DNA: TGTGCCAGCAGCCCAGGGCCCTTTGTCGAGCAGTACTTC. It specifies CASSPGPFVEQYF.

The chain combines TRBV7-9 with TRBJ2-5; D is undetermined. The CDR3 has 13 residues. The germline V gene encodes CDR1 SEHNR and CDR2 FQNEAQ (reference sequence). V lost 3 bases to trimming and J lost 4 bases, with 9 bases between them. The CDR3 DNA follows: TGTGCCAGCAGCTTTCAGTCCCCAGAGACCCAGTACTTC. Protein sequence: CASSFQSPETQYF.

J is TRBJ2-7 and V is TRBV5-1; TRBD2 aligns across 10 bases. CDR1 SGHRS and CDR2 YFSETQ come from the germline V gene. V shed 4 bases and J 0 bases; nucleotides not matched to a gene: 7. This CDR3 is built from 16 residues. DNA of the CDR3: TGCGCCAGCAGCGCAGGACTAGCGGAGAGCTCCTACGAGCAGTACTTC. Amino acid sequence: CASSAGLAESSYEQYF.